The 30 T cell receptor beta chains below were found in one sample sequenced in a study of low-dose radiotherapy and immunotherapy resistance in tumors. The time point is: after trial treatment. Documented treatment: LDRT plus nivolumab, ipilimumab, low-dose cyclophosphamide and aspirin (RACIN trial). Gene-specific TRAV and TRBV primers were used for first-strand cDNA, covering alpha and beta chains. PCR amplification of the TCRs was performed with Phusion for approximately 20 PCR cycles, and it relied on a constant-region primer together with a V-primer adapter. TCRdb itself ran the reads through MiXCR, one entry per CDR3 protein. This sample yields roughly 100,000 distinct CDR3 sequences, of which more than 20% are seen a single time; approximately 4% belongs to the top ten. Source: PBMCs, taken after low-dose radiotherapy plus immunotherapy. The receptor source for this set is a male donor with prostate cancer.

At least ten counts were recorded for this clonotype. The rearrangement joins TRBV5-4 to TRBJ2-5; TRBD1 aligns across 8 bases. Germline values: CDR1 SGHNT, CDR2 YYREEE (reference sequence). J lost 5 bases, V lost 5 bases, and 8 bases had no gene match. The CDR3 spans 14 residues. CDR3 in DNA: TGTGCCAGCAGGCCCCGGACAGGGTCTGAGACCCAGTACTTC. It encodes CASRPRTGSETQYF.

This clonotype has ten or more counts. This chain's CDR3 is CASRGTETDTQYF. The CDR3 region has the DNA TGTGCCAGTAGAGGGACAGAGACAGATACGCAGTATTTT. V is TRBV19 and J is TRBJ2-3; 7 bases match TRBD1. CDR3 length equals 13 residues. The V gene's germline CDR1 is LNHDA and CDR2 SQIVND (reference sequence). Germline trimming cut 6 bases from V and 3 bases from J; bases unmatched to any gene: 3. Complete variable domain (other parts from reference TRBV19 and TRBJ2-3): DGGITQSPKYLFRKEGQNVTLSCEQNLNHDAMYWYRQDPGQGLRLIYYSQIVNDFQKGDIAEGYSVSREKKESFPLTVTSAQKNPTAFYLCASRGTETDTQYFGPGTRLTVL.

This clonotype was counted ten times or more. The J gene is TRBJ2-2, the V gene TRBV5-4; no reliable D call. The length of the CDR3 is 12 residues. Germline CDR1 and CDR2: SGHNT and YYREEE (reference sequence). Trimming cost V 5 bases and J 2 bases, with 4 bases left between them. CDR3 bases: TGTGCCAGCAGTCCCAACACCGGGGAGCTGTTTTTT. Encoded protein: CASSPNTGELFF.

About this clonotype itself: The likely explanation is a read error, given a far larger clone one base away. This chain joins TRBV7-2 and TRBJ1-2; D uncertain. Germline V CDR1 and CDR2: SGHTA, FQGNSA. CDR3 size: 13 residues. The CDR3, as DNA: TGCGCCAGCAGCCAAGTCGGGGTCTGTGGCTACACCTTC. This translates into CASSQVGVCGYTF.

With regard to this clonotype: A far more abundant clone sits one base away, making this likely a read error. The chain couples TRBV6-2 or TRBV6-3 to TRBJ2-1, with D perhaps matching TRBD2 (5 bases). Germline values: CDR1 MNHEY, CDR2 SVGEGT. The length of the CDR3 is 15 residues. V was cut by 8 bases and J by 10 bases, with 24 bases left in between. The CDR3 DNA reads TGTGCCAGCGGATTGTCCCTAGCAGGCCAGACCGAGCAGTTCTTC. Protein: CASGLSLAGQTEQFF.

This clonotype was observed a single time. The V gene is TRBV6-8, the J gene TRBJ2-7; 10 bases are a match to TRBD2. The germline V gene encodes CDR1 MNHGY and CDR2 SAAAGT. The length of the CDR3 is 15 residues. The junction had 8 bases not matched to a gene; V was cut back by 3 bases and J by 6 bases. This chain's CDR3 is CASSYPSGGASEQYF. The CDR3 DNA follows: TGTGCCAGCAGTTATCCCAGCGGGGGGGCATCCGAGCAGTACTTC.

This clonotype was counted many times. The chain combines TRBV5-4 with TRBJ2-7; the D gene could be TRBD1 or TRBD2 (7 bases each). CDR3 length: 17 residues. Deletions cut 4 bases from V and 3 bases from J, with 23 bases between. CDR1 SGHNT and CDR2 YYREEE come from the germline V gene (reference sequence). The CDR3 loop reads CASSQGGAGREIYEQYF. CDR3 nucleotides: TGTGCCAGCAGCCAGGGGGGGGCGGGACGGGAGATCTACGAGCAGTACTTC.

This clonotype was counted ten times or more. The chain joins TRBV20-1 to TRBJ1-5; D ambiguous. This CDR3 comprises 14 residues. CDR1 and CDR2 (germline): DFQATT, SNEGSKA (reference sequence). With 4 bases removed from V and 7 bases from J, the gap between germline ends came to 17 bases. DNA for the CDR3: TGCAGTGCTAATCCCCTCTTAGGGAAACAGCCCCAGCATTTT. Translated, it gives CSANPLLGKQPQHF.

Many counts were recorded for this clonotype. The chain links TRBV30 to TRBJ2-5; 9 bases line up with TRBD2. The CDR3 loop spans 15 amino acids. CDR1 is GTSNPN and CDR2 is SVGIG in the germline V gene (reference sequence). J gave up 4 bases and V 0 bases, and 6 bases lay outside the gene matches. The chain's CDR3 is CAWSVRRGGPETQYF. DNA for the CDR3: TGTGCCTGGAGTGTACGGCGGGGGGGACCAGAGACCCAGTACTTC.

This clonotype was seen a handful of times. This chain links TRBV5-6 with TRBJ2-2; no definite D call. Germline CDR1 reads SGHDT; CDR2 reads YYEEEE. The CDR3 length is 13 residues. Trimming left V 3 bases short and J 3 bases short, with 6 bases between. As DNA, the CDR3 is TGTGCCAGCAGCTCGATGTACACCGGGGAGCTGTTTTTT. Translated: CASSSMYTGELFF.

This clonotype was recorded at least ten times. The V gene is TRBV12-3 or TRBV12-4, the J gene TRBJ1-1, with D tentatively TRBD1 (6 bases). This CDR3 is built from 14 residues. V lost 5 bases and J 0 bases, leaving 10 bases between the germline ends. CDR3 nucleotide sequence: TGTGCCAGCAGTGCCACAGGGATGAACACTGAAGCTTTCTTT. It is translated as CASSATGMNTEAFF.

At least ten counts were recorded for this clonotype. J is TRBJ2-7 and V is TRBV20-1; possible D gene TRBD2, 6 bases. This CDR3 contains 13 residues. CDR1 is DFQATT and CDR2 is SNEGSKA in the germline V gene (reference sequence). With 6 bases removed from V and 2 bases from J, the gap between germline ends came to 14 bases. In nucleotides, the CDR3 is TGCAGTGCGAGGGGACTGGGCGCCTACGAGCAGTACTTC. Translation: CSARGLGAYEQYF.

CDR3 sequence reads: CASSPSLDRYNEQFF. CDR3 DNA sequence: TGTGCCAGCAGCCCCTCCTTGGACAGGTACAATGAGCAGTTCTTC. The rearrangement links TRBV11-2 to TRBJ2-1; 7 bases map to TRBD1. V lost 5 bases and J lost 4; bases outside the gene matches: 8. CDR1 and CDR2 (germline): SGHAT, FQNNGV. This CDR3 region has 15 residues.

At least ten counts were recorded for this clonotype. The rearrangement joins TRBV4-1 to TRBJ2-2, with D possibly matching TRBD1 (6 bases). CDR1 MGHRA and CDR2 YSYEKL come from the germline V gene. This CDR3 contains 15 residues. V was shortened by 1 base and J by 4 bases, with 10 bases between the two germline ends. This chain's CDR3 is CASSQGGQSTGELFF. CDR3 DNA sequence: TGCGCCAGCAGCCAAGGGGGGCAAAGCACCGGGGAGCTGTTTTTT.

There are a few counts of this clonotype. The rearrangement links TRBV7-6 to TRBJ2-3; TRBD2 is a possible D gene (5 bases). In germline, CDR1 is SGHVS, CDR2 FNYEAQ. The V and J ends lost 5 bases and 7 bases respectively, with 13 bases between them. The CDR3 has 13 residues. The CDR3 DNA sequence: TGTGCCAGCAGCCCCGGGGTGGTATATACGCAGTATTTT. Amino acid sequence: CASSPGVVYTQYF.

This clonotype has ten or more counts. CDR3 residues: CASSAGTGGRGVEAFF. The CDR3 DNA is TGCGCCAGCAGCGCCGGGACAGGGGGAAGAGGGGTTGAAGCTTTCTTT. The chain is built from TRBV5-1 and TRBJ1-1, with 11 bases aligning to TRBD1. This CDR3 is 16 amino acids long. The germline V gene has CDR1 SGHRS and CDR2 YFSETQ. With V trimmed by 4 bases and J by 7 bases, 12 bases remained unmatched.

The chain links TRBV6-2 or TRBV6-3 to TRBJ2-2, with D uncertain. Trimming removed 6 bases from V and 6 bases from J, with 14 bases in between. Germline V CDR1 and CDR2: MNHEY, SVGEGT. This CDR3 region has 14 residues. CDR3 amino acids: CASRIDFASGELFF. Written as DNA, the CDR3 is TGTGCCAGCAGAATAGACTTCGCGTCCGGGGAGCTGTTTTTT.

This clonotype occurred many times. This sequence joins TRBV27 and TRBJ1-2; TRBD1 is a possible D gene (6 bases). Germline CDR1 reads MNHEY; CDR2 reads SMNVEV (reference sequence). The CDR3 runs 11 residues. The ends were cut back, 9 bases at V and 9 bases at J, with 14 bases in the middle. CDR3 amino acids: CASRDTGSYTF. The CDR3 region has the DNA TGTGCCAGTAGGGACACAGGGAGCTACACCTTC.

The genes are TRBV24-1 and TRBJ2-2; 7 bases are shared with TRBD1. CDR3 length: 14 amino acids. Germline V gene sequence: CDR1 KGHDR, CDR2 SFDVKD. After removal of 3 bases from V and 6 bases from J, the junction contained 3 bases not matched to a gene. In DNA, the CDR3 is TGTGCCACCAGTGATCCGACAGGGTCCGGGGAGCTGTTTTTT. The encoded protein is CATSDPTGSGELFF.

For this clonotype: A far larger clone is a single base away, which makes a read error likely. The gene calls are TRBV7-9 and TRBJ2-1, with TRBD1 identical over 10 bases. This CDR3 has 16 amino acids. Germline V gene sequence: CDR1 SEHNR, CDR2 FQNEAQ (reference sequence). The CDR3 DNA sequence: TGTACCAGCAGCTTGAGGCCGGGACAGGGGATCCGGGAGCAGTTCTTC. It is translated as CTSSLRPGQGIREQFF.

This clonotype was counted ten times or more. The chain employs TRBV5-1 and TRBJ2-3, with TRBD2 identical over 13 bases. The ends lost 1 base at V and 0 bases at J; junction bases unmatched: 8. Germline V CDR1 and CDR2: SGHRS, YFSETQ. The CDR3 has 19 residues. The CDR3 protein is CASSLPLAGGPGSTDTQYF. DNA for the CDR3: TGCGCCAGCAGCTTGCCACTAGCGGGGGGGCCTGGGAGCACAGATACGCAGTATTTT.

This clonotype was found many times. Germline and junction disagree at one end, which may indicate a read error. The chain recombines TRBV12-3 or TRBV12-4 with TRBJ1-2, with 8 bases that match TRBD1. This CDR3 has 12 residues. CDR3 residues: CASSLEPGQDHF. CDR3 nucleotide sequence: TGTGCCAGCAGTTTAGAACCGGGACAGGACCACTTC.

This clonotype was recorded at least ten times. V gene TRBV6-1 combines with J gene TRBJ2-1, with TRBD1 matching 9 bases. The CDR3 totals 13 residues. Germline CDR1 MNHNS, CDR2 SASEGT. J gave up 9 bases and V 5 bases, and 5 bases lay outside the gene matches. Here the CDR3 reads CASSLQGATEQFF. The CDR3 DNA reads TGTGCCAGCAGTCTACAGGGGGCAACTGAGCAGTTCTTC.

This clonotype was detected ten times or more. This rearrangement joins TRBV20-1 to TRBJ1-2; no clear D gene. The CDR3 spans 12 residues. Trimming took off 6 bases at V and 10 bases at J, with 18 bases between the two ends. Germline V CDR1 and CDR2: DFQATT, SNEGSKA (reference sequence). The CDR3 DNA reads as TGCAGTGCCCCTAGCCCGGCCAGTGACTACACCTTC. The encoded protein is CSAPSPASDYTF.

This clonotype has a count of ten or more. CDR3: CASSLVQGFSTGELFF. Written as DNA, the CDR3 is TGTGCCAGCAGCTTGGTCCAGGGATTTAGCACCGGGGAGCTGTTTTTT. The gene calls are TRBV5-8 and TRBJ2-2; D is possibly TRBD1 (5 bases). Germline V CDR1 and CDR2: SGHTS, YDEGEE. V shed 0 bases and J shed 4 bases, with 13 bases lying between them. This CDR3 has 16 residues.

This clonotype was recorded at least ten times. The V call is TRBV19, the J call TRBJ2-7; TRBD1 matches 7 bases. Germline loops: CDR1 LNHDA, CDR2 SQIVND (reference sequence). CDR3 size: 14 residues. With 5 bases clipped from V and 3 bases from J, the junction kept 7 bases outside the gene matches. DNA of the CDR3: TGTGCCAGTAGTTCAATGGGGGACAGCTACGAGCAGTACTTC. It is translated as CASSSMGDSYEQYF.

V gene TRBV2 combines with J gene TRBJ2-2; D gene unclear. The CDR3 has 14 residues. Trimming removed 0 bases from V and 5 bases from J, with 7 bases in between. The germline gives CDR1 SNHLY, CDR2 FYNNEI. CDR3 coding DNA: TGTGCCAGCAGTGAAGCGTCCCGGACCGGGGAGCTGTTTTTT. Protein: CASSEASRTGELFF.

The V call is TRBV19, the J call TRBJ1-5, with D unclear. Trimming left V 6 bases short and J 1 base short, with 13 bases between. Germline V gives CDR1 LNHDA, CDR2 SQIVND (reference sequence). The length of the CDR3 is 15 residues. The CDR3 protein is CASSTREGSNQPQHF. Here the CDR3 DNA reads TGTGCCAGTAGCACCCGGGAGGGCAGCAATCAGCCCCAGCATTTT.

Turning to this clonotype: Being one base from a much bigger clone, this may be a read error. The chain links TRBV6-2 or TRBV6-3 to TRBJ2-6, with D possibly TRBD2 on 5 matching bases. Trimming cost V 10 bases and J 1 base, with 14 bases left between them. CDR3 length equals 15 residues. CDR1 is MNHEY, CDR2 SVGEGT, per germline. The CDR3 DNA reads TGTGCCATCTCTCGAGCGGTATCTGGGGCCAACGTCCTGACTTTC. This translates into CAISRAVSGANVLTF.

V and J are TRBV20-1 and TRBJ1-2, with 9 bases aligning to TRBD1. V was clipped by 4 bases and J by 5 bases; unmatched bases: 5. The CDR3 consists of 13 residues. Germline V lookup: CDR1 DFQATT, CDR2 SNEGSKA (reference sequence). The CDR3 DNA sequence: TGCAGTGCTACCTCAGGGACAGGGTATGGCTACACCTTC. This codes for CSATSGTGYGYTF.